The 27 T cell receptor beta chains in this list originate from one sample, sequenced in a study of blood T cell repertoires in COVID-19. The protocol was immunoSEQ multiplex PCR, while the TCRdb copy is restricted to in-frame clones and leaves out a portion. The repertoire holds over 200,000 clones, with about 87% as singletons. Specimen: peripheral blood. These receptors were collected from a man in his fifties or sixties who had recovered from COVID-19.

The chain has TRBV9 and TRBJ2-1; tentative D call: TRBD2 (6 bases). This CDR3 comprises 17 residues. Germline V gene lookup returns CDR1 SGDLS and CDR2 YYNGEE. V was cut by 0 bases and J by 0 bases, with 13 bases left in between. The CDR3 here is CASSVGGLPSSYNEQFF. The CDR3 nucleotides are TGTGCCAGCAGCGTAGGGGGACTCCCCAGCTCCTACAATGAGCAGTTCTTC.

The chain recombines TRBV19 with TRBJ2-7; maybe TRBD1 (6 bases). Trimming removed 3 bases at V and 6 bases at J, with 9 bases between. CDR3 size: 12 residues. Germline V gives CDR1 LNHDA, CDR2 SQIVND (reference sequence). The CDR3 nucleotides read TGTGCCAGTAGTATCACAGGGTCCGAGCAGTACTTC. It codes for CASSITGSEQYF.

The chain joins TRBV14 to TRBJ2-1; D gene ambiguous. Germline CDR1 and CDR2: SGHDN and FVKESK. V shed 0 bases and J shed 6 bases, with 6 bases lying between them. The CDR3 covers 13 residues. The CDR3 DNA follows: TGTGCCAGCAGCCAAGATACGGTCAATGAGCAGTTCTTC. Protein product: CASSQDTVNEQFF.

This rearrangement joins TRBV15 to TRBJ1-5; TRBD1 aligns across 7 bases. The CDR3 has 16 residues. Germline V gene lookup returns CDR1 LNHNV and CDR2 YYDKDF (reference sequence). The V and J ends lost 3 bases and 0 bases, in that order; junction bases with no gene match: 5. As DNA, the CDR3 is TGTGCCACCAGCAGCACACAGGGGTATAGCAATCAGCCCCAGCATTTT. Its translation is CATSSTQGYSNQPQHF.

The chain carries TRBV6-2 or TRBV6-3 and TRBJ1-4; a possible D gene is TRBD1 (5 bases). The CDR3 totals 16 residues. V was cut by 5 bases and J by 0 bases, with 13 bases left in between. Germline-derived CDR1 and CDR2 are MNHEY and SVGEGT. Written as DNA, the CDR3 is TGTGCCAGCAGTCACCCCGGGGGGGCAACTAATGAAAAACTGTTTTTT. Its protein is CASSHPGGATNEKLFF.

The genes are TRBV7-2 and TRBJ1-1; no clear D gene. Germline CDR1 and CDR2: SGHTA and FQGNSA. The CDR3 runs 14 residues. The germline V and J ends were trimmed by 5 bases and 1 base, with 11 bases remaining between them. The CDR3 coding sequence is TGTGCCAGCAGCCCCTCTACAGCGAACACTGAAGCTTTCTTT. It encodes CASSPSTANTEAFF.

The CDR3 here is CATSDGWEERETQYF. CDR3 nucleotide sequence: TGTGCCACCAGTGACGGCTGGGAGGAACGAGAGACCCAGTACTTC. This rearrangement joins TRBV24-1 to TRBJ2-5, with TRBD2 as a possible D gene (6 bases). The CDR3 is 15 residues long. Germline CDR1 and CDR2: KGHDR and SFDVKD. Trimming shortened V by 4 bases and J by 4 bases, and 15 bases separated the two germline ends.

This CDR3 is CASSPLRLSSYNEQFF. Written as DNA, the CDR3 is TGTGCCAGCAGCCCCCTCCGGTTAAGCTCCTACAATGAGCAGTTCTTC. The gene calls are TRBV11-2 and TRBJ2-1; D not certain. CDR1 SGHAT and CDR2 FQNNGV come from the germline V gene. The CDR3 covers 16 residues. Trimming stripped 5 bases from V and 0 bases from J, with 14 bases between.

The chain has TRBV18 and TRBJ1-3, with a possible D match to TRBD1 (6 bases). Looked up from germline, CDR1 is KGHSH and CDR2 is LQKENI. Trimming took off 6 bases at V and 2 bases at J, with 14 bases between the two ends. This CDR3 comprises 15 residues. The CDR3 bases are TGTGCCAGCTCTTCCCGGGACATACCTGGAAACACCATATATTTT. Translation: CASSSRDIPGNTIYF.

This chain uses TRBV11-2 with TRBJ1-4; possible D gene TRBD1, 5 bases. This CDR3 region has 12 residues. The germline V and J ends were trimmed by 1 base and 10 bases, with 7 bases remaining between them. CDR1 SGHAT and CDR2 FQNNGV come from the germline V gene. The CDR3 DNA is TGTGCCAGCAGCTTAGTTCAGGGAAAACTGTTTTTT. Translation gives CASSLVQGKLFF.

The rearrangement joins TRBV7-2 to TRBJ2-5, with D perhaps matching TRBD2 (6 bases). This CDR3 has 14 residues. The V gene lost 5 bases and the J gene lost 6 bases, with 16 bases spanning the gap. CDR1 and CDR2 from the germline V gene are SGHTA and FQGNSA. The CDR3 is CASSPPSARQTQYF. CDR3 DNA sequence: TGTGCCAGCAGCCCACCTAGCGCTAGACAGACCCAGTACTTC.

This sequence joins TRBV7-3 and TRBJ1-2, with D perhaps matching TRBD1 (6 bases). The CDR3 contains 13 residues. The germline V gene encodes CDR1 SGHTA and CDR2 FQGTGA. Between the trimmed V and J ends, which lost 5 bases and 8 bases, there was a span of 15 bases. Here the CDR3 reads CASSQQGTLGYTF. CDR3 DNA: TGTGCCAGCAGCCAACAGGGAACATTAGGCTACACCTTC.

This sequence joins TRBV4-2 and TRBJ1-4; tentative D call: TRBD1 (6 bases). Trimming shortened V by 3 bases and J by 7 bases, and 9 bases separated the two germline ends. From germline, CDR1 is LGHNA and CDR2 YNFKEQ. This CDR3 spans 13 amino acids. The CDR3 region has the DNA TGTGCCAGCAGCCATGCGGGGGCTGAAAAACTGTTTTTT. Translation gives CASSHAGAEKLFF.

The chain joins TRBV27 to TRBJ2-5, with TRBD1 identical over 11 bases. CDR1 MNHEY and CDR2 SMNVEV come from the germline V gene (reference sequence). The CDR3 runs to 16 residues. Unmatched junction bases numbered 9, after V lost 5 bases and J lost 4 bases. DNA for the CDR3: TGTGCCAGCAGTGCTGGACAGGGGGCGCGTGGAGAGACCCAGTACTTC. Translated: CASSAGQGARGETQYF.

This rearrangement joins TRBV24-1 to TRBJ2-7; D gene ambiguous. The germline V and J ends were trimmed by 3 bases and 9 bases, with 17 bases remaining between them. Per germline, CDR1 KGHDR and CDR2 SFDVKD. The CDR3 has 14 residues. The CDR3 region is CATSDRGSPLGQYF. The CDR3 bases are TGTGCCACCAGTGATCGCGGATCCCCCCTCGGGCAGTACTTC.

This chain's CDR3 is CASSPQDTPYTDTQYF. As DNA, the CDR3 is TGTGCCAGCTCACCGCAGGACACCCCTTACACAGATACGCAGTATTTT. The chain combines TRBV18 with TRBJ2-3; a possible D gene is TRBD1 (5 bases). Germline V gene lookup returns CDR1 KGHSH and CDR2 LQKENI. Trimming pared 3 bases from V and 2 bases from J, leaving 15 bases between. This CDR3 comprises 16 residues. The full variable domain, with the rest looked up from reference TRBV18 and TRBJ2-3, is NAGVMQNPRHLVRRRGQEARLRCSPMKGHSHVYWYRQLPEEGLKFMVYLQKENIIDESGMPKERFSAEFPKEGPSILRIQQVVRGDSAAYFCASSPQDTPYTDTQYFGPGTRLTVL.

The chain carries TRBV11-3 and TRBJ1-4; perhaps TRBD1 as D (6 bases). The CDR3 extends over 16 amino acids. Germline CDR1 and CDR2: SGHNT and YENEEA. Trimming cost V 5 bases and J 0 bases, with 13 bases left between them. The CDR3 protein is CASSARTDATNEKLFF. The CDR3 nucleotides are TGTGCCAGCAGCGCGAGGACAGACGCAACTAATGAAAAACTGTTTTTT.

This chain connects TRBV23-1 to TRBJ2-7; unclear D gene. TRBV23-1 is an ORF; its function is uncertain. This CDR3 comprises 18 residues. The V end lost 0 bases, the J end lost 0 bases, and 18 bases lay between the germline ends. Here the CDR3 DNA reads TGCGCCAGCAGTCAATCGCGTCTTCGATGGCGGAGCTCCTACGAGCAGTACTTC. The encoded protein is CASSQSRLRWRSSYEQYF.

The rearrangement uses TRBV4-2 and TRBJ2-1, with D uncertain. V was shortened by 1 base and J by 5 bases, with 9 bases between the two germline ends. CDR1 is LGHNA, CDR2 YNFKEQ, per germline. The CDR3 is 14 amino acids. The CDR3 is CASSQVIADNEQFF. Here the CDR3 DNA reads TGTGCCAGCAGCCAAGTGATAGCAGACAATGAGCAGTTCTTC.

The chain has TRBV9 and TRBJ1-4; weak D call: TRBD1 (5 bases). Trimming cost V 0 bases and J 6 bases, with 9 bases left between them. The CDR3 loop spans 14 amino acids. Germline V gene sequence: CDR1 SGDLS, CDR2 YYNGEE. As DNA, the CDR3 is TGTGCCAGCAGCGTAGAGGTAGGGGATGAAAAACTGTTTTTT. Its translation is CASSVEVGDEKLFF. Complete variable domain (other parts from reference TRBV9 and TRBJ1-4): DSGVTQTPKHLITATGQRVTLRCSPRSGDLSVYWYQQSLDQGLQFLIQYYNGEERAKGNILERFSAQQFPDLHSELNLSSLELGDSALYFCASSVEVGDEKLFFGSGTQLSVL.

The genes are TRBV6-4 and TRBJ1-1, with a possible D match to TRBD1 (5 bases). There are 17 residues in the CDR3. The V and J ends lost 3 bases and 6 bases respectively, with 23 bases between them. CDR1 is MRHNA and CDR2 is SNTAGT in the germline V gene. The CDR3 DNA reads TGTGCCAGCAGTGAATCGGCAAGTCTGGGGGGGAAGGCTGAAGCTTTCTTT. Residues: CASSESASLGGKAEAFF.

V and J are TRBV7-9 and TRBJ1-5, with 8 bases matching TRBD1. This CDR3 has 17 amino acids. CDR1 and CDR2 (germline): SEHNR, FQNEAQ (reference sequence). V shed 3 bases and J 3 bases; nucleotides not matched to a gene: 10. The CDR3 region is CASSFGHTGGYNQPQHF. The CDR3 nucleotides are TGTGCCAGCAGCTTCGGACACACAGGGGGTTACAATCAGCCCCAGCATTTT.

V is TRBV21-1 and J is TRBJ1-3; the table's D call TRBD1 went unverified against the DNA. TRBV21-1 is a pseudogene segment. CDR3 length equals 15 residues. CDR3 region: CASSKDRGYGNTIYF. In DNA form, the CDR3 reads TGTGCCAGCAGCAAAGACAGGGGGTACGGAAACACCATATATTTT.

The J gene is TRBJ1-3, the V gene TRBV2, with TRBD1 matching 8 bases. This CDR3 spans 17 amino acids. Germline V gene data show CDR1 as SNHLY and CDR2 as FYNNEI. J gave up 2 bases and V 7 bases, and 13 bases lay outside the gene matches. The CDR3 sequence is CASTRLIDRGTGNTIYF. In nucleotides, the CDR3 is TGTGCCAGCACCCGTTTGATTGACAGGGGCACTGGAAACACCATATATTTT.

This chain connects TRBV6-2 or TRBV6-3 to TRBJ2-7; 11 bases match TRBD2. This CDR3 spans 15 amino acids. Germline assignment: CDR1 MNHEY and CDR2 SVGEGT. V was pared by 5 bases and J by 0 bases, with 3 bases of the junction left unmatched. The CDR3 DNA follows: TGTGCCAGCAGTCAAGGGACTAGCGGCTCCTACGAGCAGTACTTC. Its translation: CASSQGTSGSYEQYF.

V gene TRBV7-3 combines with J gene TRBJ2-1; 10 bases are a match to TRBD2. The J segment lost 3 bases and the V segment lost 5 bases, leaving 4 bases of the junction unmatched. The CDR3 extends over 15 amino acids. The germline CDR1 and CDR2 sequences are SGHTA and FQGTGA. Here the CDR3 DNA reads TGTGCCAGCAGCCGCGCTAGCGGGGGCTACAATGAGCAGTTCTTC. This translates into CASSRASGGYNEQFF.

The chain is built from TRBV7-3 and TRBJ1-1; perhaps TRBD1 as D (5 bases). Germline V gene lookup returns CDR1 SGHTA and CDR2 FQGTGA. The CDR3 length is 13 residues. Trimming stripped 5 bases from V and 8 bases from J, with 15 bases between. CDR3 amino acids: CASSPGRDLEAFF. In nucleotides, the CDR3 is TGTGCCAGCAGCCCCGGGAGGGACCTCGAAGCTTTCTTT. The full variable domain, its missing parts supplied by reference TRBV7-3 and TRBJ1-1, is GAGVSQTPSNKVTEKGKYVELRCDPISGHTALYWYRQSLGQGPEFLIYFQGTGAADDSGLPNDRFFAVRPEGSVSTLKIQRTERGDSAVYLCASSPGRDLEAFFGQGTRLTVV.